Each of the 9 T cell receptor beta chains below was sequenced from the same sample in a study of blood T cell repertoires in COVID-19. The data were produced by immunoSEQ multiplex PCR, yet TCRdb's version contains in-frame clones alone and is incomplete. The sample lists under 450,000 clones, approximately 89% occurring once. The material sequenced was PBMCs or T cells enriched from blood (not recorded which). These receptors were taken from a woman between 40 and 55 years old who had been exposed to COVID-19.

The chain combines TRBV7-6 with TRBJ1-1; D is unclear. CDR3 length equals 15 residues. V gave up 4 bases and J gave up 3 bases, with 15 bases separating them. Germline lookup yields CDR1 SGHVS and CDR2 FNYEAQ. The CDR3 nucleotides read TGTGCCAGCAGCTCCGGACCGGGAAGGGACACTGAAGCTTTCTTT. Translated, it gives CASSSGPGRDTEAFF.

This chain uses TRBV6-6 with TRBJ1-5; 8 bases are shared with TRBD1. Unmatched junction bases numbered 9, after V lost 7 bases and J lost 4 bases. The CDR3 sequence is 15 residues long. CDR1 and CDR2 from the germline V gene are MNHNY and SVGAGI (reference sequence). Here the CDR3 reads CASNGGGQGNQPQHF. The CDR3 nucleotides read TGTGCCAGCAACGGTGGCGGACAGGGAAATCAGCCCCAGCATTTT.

This rearrangement joins TRBV19 to TRBJ1-5; unclear D gene. V lost 7 bases and J 0 bases, leaving 13 bases between the germline ends. Per germline, CDR1 LNHDA and CDR2 SQIVND (reference sequence). This CDR3 is built from 15 residues. The CDR3 coding sequence is TGTGCCAGTACCCCCGGCGGGAATAGCAATCAGCCCCAGCATTTT. Translation gives CASTPGGNSNQPQHF. Using reference TRBV19 and TRBJ1-5 for the parts outside the CDR3, the full variable domain is DGGITQSPKYLFRKEGQNVTLSCEQNLNHDAMYWYRQDPGQGLRLIYYSQIVNDFQKGDIAEGYSVSREKKESFPLTVTSAQKNPTAFYLCASTPGGNSNQPQHFGDGTRLSIL.

This clone turned up a few times. The DNA for the CDR3 is TGCGCCAGCAGCTTGGTGGCAGGCACTGAAGCTTTCTTT. Protein product: CASSLVAGTEAFF. This rearrangement joins TRBV5-1 to TRBJ1-1, with D unresolved. Trimming removed 0 bases from V and 4 bases from J, with 7 bases in between. Germline V gene sequence: CDR1 SGHRS, CDR2 YFSETQ. This CDR3 comprises 13 residues.

The chain uses TRBV9 and TRBJ1-2, with 9 bases that match TRBD1. The V gene end was trimmed by 4 bases and the J gene end by 7 bases; junction bases not matched to a gene: 8. The germline V gene has CDR1 SGDLS and CDR2 YYNGEE. This CDR3 is built from 14 residues. The CDR3: CASSPQGALSGYTF. For the CDR3, the DNA is TGTGCCAGCAGCCCACAGGGGGCTTTAAGTGGCTACACCTTC.

V gene TRBV5-1 combines with J gene TRBJ1-2; 12 bases line up with TRBD1. The CDR3 covers 16 residues. Trimming at V came to 4 bases and at J to 3 bases, leaving 7 bases not matched to a gene. From germline, CDR1 is SGHRS and CDR2 YFSETQ. The CDR3 bases are TGCGCCAGCAGCCCGGATGGGACAGGGGGCTACTATGGCTACACCTTC. Translating gives CASSPDGTGGYYGYTF.

The chain employs TRBV2 and TRBJ1-1; D ambiguous. V gave up 7 bases and J gave up 0 bases, with 9 bases separating them. CDR1 is SNHLY and CDR2 is FYNNEI in the germline V gene. The CDR3 spans 13 residues. As DNA, the CDR3 is TGTGCCAGCAAACCCCTAATGAACACTGAAGCTTTCTTT. Translated, it gives CASKPLMNTEAFF.

This chain connects TRBV4-1 to TRBJ1-4; TRBD1 is a possible D gene (5 bases). Germline lookup yields CDR1 MGHRA and CDR2 YSYEKL. The V and J ends lost 0 bases and 7 bases respectively, with 15 bases between them. The CDR3 runs 16 residues. The CDR3 here is CASSQDVAGKGEKLFF. The CDR3 DNA reads as TGCGCCAGCAGCCAAGATGTCGCAGGGAAAGGTGAAAAACTGTTTTTT.

The chain couples TRBV3-1 (or the pseudogene TRBV3-2) to TRBJ2-7; perhaps TRBD1 as D (5 bases). Germline CDR1 LGHDT, CDR2 YNNKEL (reference sequence). Trimming pared 3 bases from V and 3 bases from J, leaving 18 bases between. The CDR3 is 16 residues long. The CDR3 is CASSHTDQGQSYEQYF. Here the CDR3 DNA reads TGTGCCAGCAGCCATACTGACCAGGGCCAGAGCTACGAGCAGTACTTC.